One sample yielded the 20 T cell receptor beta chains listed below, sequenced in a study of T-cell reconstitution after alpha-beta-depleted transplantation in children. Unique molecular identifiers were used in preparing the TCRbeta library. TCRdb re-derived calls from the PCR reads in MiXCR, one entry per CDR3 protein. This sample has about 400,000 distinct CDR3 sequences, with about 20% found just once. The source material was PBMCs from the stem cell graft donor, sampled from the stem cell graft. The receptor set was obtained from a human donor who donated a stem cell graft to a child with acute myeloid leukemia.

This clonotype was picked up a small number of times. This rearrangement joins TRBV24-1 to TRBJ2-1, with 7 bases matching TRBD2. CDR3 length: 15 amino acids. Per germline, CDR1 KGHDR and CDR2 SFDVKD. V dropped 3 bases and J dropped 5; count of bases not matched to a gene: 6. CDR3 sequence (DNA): TGTGCCACCAGTGATCCGGGGGGTTTAAACAATGAGCAGTTCTTC. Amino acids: CATSDPGGLNNEQFF.

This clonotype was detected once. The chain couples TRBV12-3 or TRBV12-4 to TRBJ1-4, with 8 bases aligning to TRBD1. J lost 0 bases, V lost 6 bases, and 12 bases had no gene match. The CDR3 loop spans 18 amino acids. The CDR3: CASSGTGFNFATNEKLFF. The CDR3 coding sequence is TGTGCCAGCAGCGGGACAGGTTTTAATTTTGCAACTAATGAAAAACTGTTTTTT.

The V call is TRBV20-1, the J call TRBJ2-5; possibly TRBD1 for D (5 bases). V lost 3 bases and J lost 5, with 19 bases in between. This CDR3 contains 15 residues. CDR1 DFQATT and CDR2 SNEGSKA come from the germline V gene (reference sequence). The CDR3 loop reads CSARYFGQLGETQYF. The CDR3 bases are TGCAGTGCTAGGTATTTCGGACAACTGGGGGAGACCCAGTACTTC.

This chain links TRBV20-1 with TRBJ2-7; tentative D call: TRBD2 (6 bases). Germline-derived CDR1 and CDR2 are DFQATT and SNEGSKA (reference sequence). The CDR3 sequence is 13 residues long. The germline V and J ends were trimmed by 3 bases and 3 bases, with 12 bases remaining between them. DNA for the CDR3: TGCAGTGCTAGCGTAGCGGACCACTACGAGCAGTACTTC. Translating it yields CSASVADHYEQYF.

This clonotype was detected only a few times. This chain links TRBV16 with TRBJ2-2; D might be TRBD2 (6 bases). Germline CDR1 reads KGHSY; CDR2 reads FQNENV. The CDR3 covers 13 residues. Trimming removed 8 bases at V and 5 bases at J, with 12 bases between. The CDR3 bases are TGTGCCAGCGCCGGGGGAGCGACCGGGGAGCTGTTTTTT. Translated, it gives CASAGGATGELFF.

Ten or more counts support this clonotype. The DNA of the CDR3 is TGTGCCAGCAGTCTCCTTATACCGGGACTAGCAAGCTACGAGCAGTACTTC. Translation gives CASSLLIPGLASYEQYF. The chain combines TRBV12-3 or TRBV12-4 with TRBJ2-7; 9 bases match TRBD2. This CDR3 is 17 amino acids long. J was trimmed by 3 bases and V by 5 bases; bases with no gene match: 14.

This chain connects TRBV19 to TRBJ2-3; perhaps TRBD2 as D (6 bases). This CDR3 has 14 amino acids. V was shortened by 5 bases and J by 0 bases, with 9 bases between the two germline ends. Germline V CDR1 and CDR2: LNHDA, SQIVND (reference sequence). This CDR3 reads CASSWRGSTDTQYF. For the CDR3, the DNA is TGTGCCAGTAGTTGGAGGGGCAGCACAGATACGCAGTATTTT.

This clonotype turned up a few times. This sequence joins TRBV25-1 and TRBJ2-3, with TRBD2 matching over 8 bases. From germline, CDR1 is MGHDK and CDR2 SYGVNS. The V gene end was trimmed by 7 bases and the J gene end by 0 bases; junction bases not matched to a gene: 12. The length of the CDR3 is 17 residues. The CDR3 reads CASTPTQSGSSTDTQYF. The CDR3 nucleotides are TGTGCCAGCACCCCCACCCAGAGCGGGAGTAGCACAGATACGCAGTATTTT.

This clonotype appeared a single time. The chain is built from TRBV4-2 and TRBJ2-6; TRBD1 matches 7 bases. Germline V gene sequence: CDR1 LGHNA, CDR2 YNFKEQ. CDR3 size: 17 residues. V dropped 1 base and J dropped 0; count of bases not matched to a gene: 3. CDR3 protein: CASSQGQGPSGANVLTF. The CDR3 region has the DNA TGTGCCAGCAGCCAAGGACAGGGCCCCTCTGGGGCCAACGTCCTGACTTTC.

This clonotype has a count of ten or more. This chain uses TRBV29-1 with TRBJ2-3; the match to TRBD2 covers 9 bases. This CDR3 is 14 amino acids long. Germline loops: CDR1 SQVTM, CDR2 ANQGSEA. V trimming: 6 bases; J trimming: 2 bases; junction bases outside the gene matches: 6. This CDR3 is CSVLRLAVTDTQYF. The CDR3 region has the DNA TGCAGCGTCCTACGACTAGCGGTCACAGATACGCAGTATTTT.

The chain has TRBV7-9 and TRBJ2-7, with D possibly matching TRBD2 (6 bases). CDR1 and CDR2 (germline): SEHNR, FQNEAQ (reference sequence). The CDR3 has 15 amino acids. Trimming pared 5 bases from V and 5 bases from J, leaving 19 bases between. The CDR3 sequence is CASSGPSSGVHEQYF. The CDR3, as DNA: TGTGCCAGCAGCGGGCCCTCTTCGGGGGTCCACGAGCAGTACTTC.

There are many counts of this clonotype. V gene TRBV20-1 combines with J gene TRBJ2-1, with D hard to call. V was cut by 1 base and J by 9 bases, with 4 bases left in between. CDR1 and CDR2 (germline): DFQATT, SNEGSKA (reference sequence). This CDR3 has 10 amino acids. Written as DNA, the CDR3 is TGCAGTGCTAGAGGCCCTGAGCAGTTCTTC. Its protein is CSARGPEQFF.

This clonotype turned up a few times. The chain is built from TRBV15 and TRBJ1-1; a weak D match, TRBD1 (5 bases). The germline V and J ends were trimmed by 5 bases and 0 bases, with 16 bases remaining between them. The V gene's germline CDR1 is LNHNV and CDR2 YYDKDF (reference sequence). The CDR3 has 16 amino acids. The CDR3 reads CATSERQTKVNTEAFF. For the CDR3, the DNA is TGTGCCACCAGCGAACGACAGACCAAAGTGAACACTGAAGCTTTCTTT.

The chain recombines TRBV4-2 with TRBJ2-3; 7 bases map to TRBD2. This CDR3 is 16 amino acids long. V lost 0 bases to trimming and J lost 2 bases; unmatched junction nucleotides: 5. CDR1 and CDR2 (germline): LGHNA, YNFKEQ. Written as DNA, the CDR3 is TGTGCCAGCAGCCAAGATGTGGGAGGGTCCACAGATACGCAGTATTTT. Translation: CASSQDVGGSTDTQYF.

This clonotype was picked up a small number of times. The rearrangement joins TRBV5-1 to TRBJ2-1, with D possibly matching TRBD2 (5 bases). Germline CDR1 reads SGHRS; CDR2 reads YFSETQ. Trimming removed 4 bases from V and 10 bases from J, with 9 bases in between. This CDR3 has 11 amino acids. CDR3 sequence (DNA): TGCGCCAGCAGCCGCCTAGCCGAGCAGTTCTTC. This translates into CASSRLAEQFF.

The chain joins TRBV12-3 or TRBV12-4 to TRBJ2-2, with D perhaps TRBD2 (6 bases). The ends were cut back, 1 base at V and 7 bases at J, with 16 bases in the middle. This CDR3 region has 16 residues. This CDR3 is CASSLGSAGGNGELFF. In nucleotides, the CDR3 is TGTGCCAGCAGTTTAGGATCGGCCGGCGGGAACGGGGAGCTGTTTTTT.

The CDR3 loop is CASSQEGLATDTQYF. DNA for the CDR3: TGCGCCAGCAGCCAAGAGGGACTAGCCACAGATACGCAGTATTTT. The chain recombines TRBV4-1 with TRBJ2-3; TRBD2 matches at 9 bases. The germline V gene encodes CDR1 MGHRA and CDR2 YSYEKL. This CDR3 contains 15 residues. The ends lost 0 bases at V and 2 bases at J; junction bases unmatched: 0.

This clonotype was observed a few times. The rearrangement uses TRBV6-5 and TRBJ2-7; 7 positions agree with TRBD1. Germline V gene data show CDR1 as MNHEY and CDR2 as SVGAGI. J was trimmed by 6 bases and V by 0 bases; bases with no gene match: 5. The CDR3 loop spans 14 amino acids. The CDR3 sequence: CASSYSIRGPEQYF. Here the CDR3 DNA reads TGTGCCAGCAGTTACTCGATTAGGGGGCCCGAGCAGTACTTC.

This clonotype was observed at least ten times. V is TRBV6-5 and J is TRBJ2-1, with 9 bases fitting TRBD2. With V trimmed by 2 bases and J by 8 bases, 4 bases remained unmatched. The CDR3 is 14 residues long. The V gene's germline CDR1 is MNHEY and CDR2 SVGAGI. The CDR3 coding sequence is TGTGCCAGCAGTTACCGACGCGGGGGGGATGAGCAGTTCTTC. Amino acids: CASSYRRGGDEQFF.

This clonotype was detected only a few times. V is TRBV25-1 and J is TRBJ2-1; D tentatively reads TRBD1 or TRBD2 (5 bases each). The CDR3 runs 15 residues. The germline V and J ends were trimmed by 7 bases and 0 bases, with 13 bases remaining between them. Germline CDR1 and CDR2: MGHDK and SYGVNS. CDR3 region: CASTNPGSSYNEQFF. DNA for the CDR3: TGTGCCAGCACCAACCCAGGGAGCTCCTACAATGAGCAGTTCTTC.